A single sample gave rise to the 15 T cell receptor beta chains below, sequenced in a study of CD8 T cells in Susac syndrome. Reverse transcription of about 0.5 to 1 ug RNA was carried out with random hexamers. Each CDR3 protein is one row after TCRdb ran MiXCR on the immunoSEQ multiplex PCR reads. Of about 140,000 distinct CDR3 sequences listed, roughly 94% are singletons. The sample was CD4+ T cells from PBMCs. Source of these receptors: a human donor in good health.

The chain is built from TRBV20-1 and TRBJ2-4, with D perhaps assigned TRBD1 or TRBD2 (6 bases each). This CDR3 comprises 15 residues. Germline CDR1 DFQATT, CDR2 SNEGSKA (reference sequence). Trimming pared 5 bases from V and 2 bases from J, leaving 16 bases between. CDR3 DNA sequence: TGCAGTGCTCCCCCGGGGGCCTCTTCCAAAAACATTCAGTACTTC. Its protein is CSAPPGASSKNIQYF.

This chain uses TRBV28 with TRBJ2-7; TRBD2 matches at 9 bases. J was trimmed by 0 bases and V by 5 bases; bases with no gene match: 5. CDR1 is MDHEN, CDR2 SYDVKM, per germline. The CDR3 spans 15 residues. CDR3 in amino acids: CASSTSGRYSYEQYF. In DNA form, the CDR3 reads TGTGCCAGCAGTACCAGCGGGAGGTACTCCTACGAGCAGTACTTC.

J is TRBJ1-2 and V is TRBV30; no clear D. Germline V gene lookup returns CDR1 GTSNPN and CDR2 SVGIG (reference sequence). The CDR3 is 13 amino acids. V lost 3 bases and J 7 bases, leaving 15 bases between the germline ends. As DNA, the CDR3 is TGTGCCTGGAGGGCCCTCACCTGGAGTGGCTACACCTTC. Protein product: CAWRALTWSGYTF.

The CDR3 protein is CATYSRGTSTEAFF. DNA for the CDR3: TGTGCCACCTATAGCCGCGGGACTTCCACTGAAGCTTTCTTT. This chain joins TRBV19 and TRBJ1-1; tentative D call: TRBD1 (5 bases). The length of the CDR3 is 14 residues. Deletions cut 10 bases from V and 4 bases from J, with 19 bases between. Germline CDR1 and CDR2: LNHDA and SQIVND (reference sequence).

CDR3 residues: CASSRPLPDRGGRGYTF. The CDR3 DNA reads as TGCGCCAGCAGCCGACCCCTGCCCGACAGGGGGGGTCGTGGCTACACCTTC. This chain joins TRBV4-1 and TRBJ1-2; 9 nucleotides match TRBD1. Trimming took 4 bases from V and 7 from J; bases not matched to a gene: 16. The germline V gene encodes CDR1 MGHRA and CDR2 YSYEKL. The CDR3 sequence is 17 residues long.

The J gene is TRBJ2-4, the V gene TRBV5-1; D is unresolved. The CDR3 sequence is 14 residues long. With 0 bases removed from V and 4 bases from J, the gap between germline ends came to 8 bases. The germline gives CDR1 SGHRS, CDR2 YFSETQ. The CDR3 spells CASSLGAEKNIQYF. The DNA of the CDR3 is TGCGCCAGCAGCTTGGGTGCAGAAAAAAACATTCAGTACTTC.

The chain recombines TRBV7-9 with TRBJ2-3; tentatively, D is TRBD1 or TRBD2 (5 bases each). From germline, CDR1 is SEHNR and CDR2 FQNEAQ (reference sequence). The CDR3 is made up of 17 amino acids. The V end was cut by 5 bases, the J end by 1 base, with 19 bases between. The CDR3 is CASSQTPRGGRTDTQYF. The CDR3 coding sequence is TGTGCCAGCAGCCAAACCCCTCGGGGCGGCCGCACAGATACGCAGTATTTT.

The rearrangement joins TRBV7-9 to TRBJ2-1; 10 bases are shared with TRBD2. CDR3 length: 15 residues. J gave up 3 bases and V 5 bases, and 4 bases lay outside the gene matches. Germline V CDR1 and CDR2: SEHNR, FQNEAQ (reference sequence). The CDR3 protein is CASSNGLAVYNEQFF. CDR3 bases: TGTGCCAGCAGCAACGGACTAGCGGTCTACAATGAGCAGTTCTTC.

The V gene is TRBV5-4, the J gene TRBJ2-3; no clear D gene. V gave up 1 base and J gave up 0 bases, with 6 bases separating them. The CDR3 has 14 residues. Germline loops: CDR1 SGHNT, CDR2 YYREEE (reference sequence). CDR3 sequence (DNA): TGTGCCAGCAGCTTGTCTAGTAGCACAGATACGCAGTATTTT. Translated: CASSLSSSTDTQYF.

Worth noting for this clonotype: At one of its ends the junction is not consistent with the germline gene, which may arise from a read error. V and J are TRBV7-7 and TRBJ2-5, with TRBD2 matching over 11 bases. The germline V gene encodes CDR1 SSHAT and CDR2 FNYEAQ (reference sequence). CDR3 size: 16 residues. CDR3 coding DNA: TGTGCTAGCAGCTCTAGTGGGACTAGCGGTAAAGAGACCCAGTACTTC. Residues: CASSSSGTSGKETQYF.

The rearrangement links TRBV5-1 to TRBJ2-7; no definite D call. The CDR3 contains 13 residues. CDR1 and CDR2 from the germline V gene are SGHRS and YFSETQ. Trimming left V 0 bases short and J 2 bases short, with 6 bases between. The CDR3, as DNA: TGCGCCAGCAGCTTGGTGACACCCTACGAGCAGTACTTC. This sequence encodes CASSLVTPYEQYF.

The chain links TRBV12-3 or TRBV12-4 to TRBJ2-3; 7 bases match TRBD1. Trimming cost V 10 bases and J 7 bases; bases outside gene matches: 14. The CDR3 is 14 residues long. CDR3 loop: CATRGQGVVYTQYF. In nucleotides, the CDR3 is TGTGCCACCCGTGGGCAGGGGGTAGTATATACGCAGTATTTT.

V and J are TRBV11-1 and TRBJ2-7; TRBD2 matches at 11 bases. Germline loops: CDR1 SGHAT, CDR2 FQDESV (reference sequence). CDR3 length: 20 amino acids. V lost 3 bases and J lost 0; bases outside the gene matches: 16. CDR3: CASSLEDRVGLAVSSYEQYF. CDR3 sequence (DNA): TGTGCCAGCAGCTTGGAGGACAGGGTGGGACTAGCGGTAAGCTCCTACGAGCAGTACTTC.

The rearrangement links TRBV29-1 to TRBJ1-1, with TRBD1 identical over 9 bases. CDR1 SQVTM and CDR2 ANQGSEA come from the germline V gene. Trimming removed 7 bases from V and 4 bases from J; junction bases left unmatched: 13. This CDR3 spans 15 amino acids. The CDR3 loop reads CSAQTRDRVSTEAFF. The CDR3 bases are TGCAGCGCCCAGACCCGGGACAGGGTGTCCACTGAAGCTTTCTTT.

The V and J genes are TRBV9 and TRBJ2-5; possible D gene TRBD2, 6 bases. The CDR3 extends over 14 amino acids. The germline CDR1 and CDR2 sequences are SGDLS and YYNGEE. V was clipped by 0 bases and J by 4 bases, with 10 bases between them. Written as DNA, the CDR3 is TGTGCCAGCAGCGTAGGACTAGTTGCAGAGACCCAGTACTTC. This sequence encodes CASSVGLVAETQYF.